The 5 T cell receptor beta chains in this list originate from one sample, sequenced in a study of blood T cell repertoires in COVID-19. Libraries were prepared by immunoSEQ multiplex PCR; TCRdb keeps only in-frame clonotypes and omits some of them. The table shows just under 40,000 clones, with around 86% occurring only once. The material sequenced was peripheral blood. All receptors derive from a man aged 45-65 years with active or convalescent COVID-19.

This clone came up a few times. The V gene is TRBV18, the J gene TRBJ1-1; D is possibly TRBD1 (5 bases). V lost 6 bases to trimming and J lost 1 base, with 9 bases between them. Germline V CDR1 and CDR2: KGHSH, LQKENI. There are 13 residues in the CDR3. CDR3 residues: CASSADRNTEAFF. CDR3 coding DNA: TGTGCCAGCTCGGCCGACAGGAACACTGAAGCTTTCTTT.

V is TRBV7-9 and J is TRBJ2-7; D possibly corresponds to TRBD1 (7 bases). Trimming left V 1 base short and J 2 bases short, with 12 bases between. The CDR3 is 15 residues long. The germline V gene has CDR1 SEHNR and CDR2 FQNEAQ (reference sequence). Here the CDR3 reads CASSLVGRGAYEQYF. CDR3 sequence (DNA): TGTGCCAGCAGCTTAGTGGGCAGGGGGGCCTACGAGCAGTACTTC.

To note about this clone: One end of the junction is discordant with germline, which a read error may explain. The J gene is TRBJ1-6, the V gene TRBV6-1; possibly TRBD1 for D (5 bases). CDR3 length equals 11 residues. Germline CDR1 and CDR2: MNHNS and SASEGT. The CDR3 DNA is TGTGCCAGCAGTGAAGAAGGGGCCACATACTTT. It codes for CASSEEGATYF.

The chain uses TRBV10-3 and TRBJ2-5; 7 nucleotides match TRBD1. CDR3 length: 14 amino acids. Germline V gene lookup returns CDR1 ENHRY and CDR2 SYGVKD. The ends lost 3 bases at V and 3 bases at J; junction bases unmatched: 4. The DNA for the CDR3 is TGTGCCATCAGTGACTCCGGGACAGAAGAGACCCAGTACTTC. Residues: CAISDSGTEETQYF.

The chain carries TRBV28 and TRBJ1-6; TRBD1 is a possible D gene (5 bases). Looked up from germline, CDR1 is MDHEN and CDR2 is SYDVKM. V was clipped by 5 bases and J by 7 bases, with 18 bases between them. CDR3 length: 16 amino acids. CDR3 sequence (DNA): TGTGCCAGCAGTCCCCAGGGAGGATTTCGGAATTCACCCCTCCACTTT. This sequence encodes CASSPQGGFRNSPLHF.